Below, 9 T cell receptor beta chains from the same sample are listed, as sequenced in a study of blood T cell repertoires in COVID-19. Libraries were prepared by immunoSEQ multiplex PCR; TCRdb keeps only in-frame clonotypes and omits some of them. This repertoire shows 290,000 or so clones, approximately 91% found once; its top ten account for 2.2%. The specimen sequenced was peripheral blood. All receptors come from a woman in her twenties or thirties with COVID-19, enrolled during active disease.

V usage is TRBV3-1 (or the pseudogene TRBV3-2) and J usage is TRBJ1-1; D unresolved. The CDR3 is 16 amino acids. Germline-derived CDR1 and CDR2 are LGHDT and YNNKEL (reference sequence). V was clipped by 0 bases and J by 1 base, with 12 bases between them. The CDR3 DNA reads TGTGCCAGCAGCCAAGATGTGCGACGGAGGAACACTGAAGCTTTCTTT. This sequence encodes CASSQDVRRRNTEAFF.

This chain connects TRBV7-2 to TRBJ2-2; 8 bases match TRBD2. Germline V gene sequence: CDR1 SGHTA, CDR2 FQGNSA. The ends lost 4 bases at V and 3 bases at J; junction bases unmatched: 10. This CDR3 is 17 amino acids long. The CDR3 loop is CASSSYRGLGDTGELFF. The CDR3 nucleotides read TGTGCCAGCAGCTCTTATCGGGGACTAGGCGACACCGGGGAGCTGTTTTTT.

This chain joins TRBV6-5 and TRBJ2-1; D is unresolved. Trimming left V 0 bases short and J 8 bases short, with 14 bases between. This CDR3 comprises 15 residues. The V gene's germline CDR1 is MNHEY and CDR2 SVGAGI. CDR3 DNA sequence: TGTGCCAGCAGTTACTCCTCAGTGTCAGGCTATGAGCAGTTCTTC. This gives the protein CASSYSSVSGYEQFF.

The rearrangement uses TRBV6-1 and TRBJ2-2; no clear D. V gave up 2 bases and J gave up 4 bases, with 11 bases separating them. CDR3 size: 15 residues. Germline V CDR1 and CDR2: MNHNS, SASEGT. The CDR3 protein is CASSEPGRSTGELFF. DNA for the CDR3: TGTGCCAGCAGTGAACCAGGTCGAAGCACCGGGGAGCTGTTTTTT.

The chain combines TRBV2 with TRBJ2-1, with TRBD2 identical over 9 bases. Losses at the gene ends were 10 bases for V and 5 bases for J; bases not matched to a gene: 21. The CDR3 consists of 18 residues. The germline V gene has CDR1 SNHLY and CDR2 FYNNEI. In DNA form, the CDR3 reads TGTGCCATTCCCCTTCCACCCCTTAGAGGACTAGCGAACAATGAGCAGTTCTTC. Its translation is CAIPLPPLRGLANNEQFF.

The CDR3 sequence: CASSMDSYSNQPQHF. In nucleotides, the CDR3 is TGTGCCAGTAGTATGGACAGCTACAGCAATCAGCCCCAGCATTTT. This sequence joins TRBV19 and TRBJ1-5, with TRBD1 as a possible D gene (6 bases). CDR3 length: 15 amino acids. The ends were cut back, 3 bases at V and 1 base at J, with 10 bases in the middle. Per germline, CDR1 LNHDA and CDR2 SQIVND (reference sequence).

The chain recombines TRBV7-2 with TRBJ1-2, with no clear D. Looked up from germline, CDR1 is SGHTA and CDR2 is FQGNSA. CDR3 length: 15 amino acids. The V and J ends lost 1 base and 5 bases respectively, with 14 bases between them. This CDR3 is CASSLDVSYAYGYTF. As DNA, the CDR3 is TGTGCCAGCAGCTTAGATGTTAGTTATGCTTATGGCTACACCTTC.

This chain links TRBV11-2 with TRBJ2-1; the D gene is possibly TRBD2 (6 bases). V lost 2 bases, J lost 8 bases, and 19 bases lay in between. From germline, CDR1 is SGHAT and CDR2 FQNNGV. The CDR3 has 16 residues. The CDR3 bases are TGTGCCAGCAGCTTATGGGTCGGGGGAAGAGGATATGAGCAGTTCTTC. Translating it yields CASSLWVGGRGYEQFF. Based on the CDR3 plus reference TRBV11-2 and TRBJ2-1, the full variable domain is EAGVAQSPRYKIIEKRQSVAFWCNPISGHATLYWYQQILGQGPKLLIQFQNNGVVDDSQLPKDRFSAERLKGVDSTLKIQPAKLEDSAVYLCASSLWVGGRGYEQFFGPGTRLTVL.

V gene TRBV5-4 combines with J gene TRBJ1-1; 7 bases match TRBD1. CDR3 size: 14 residues. With 4 bases clipped from V and 1 base from J, the junction kept 4 bases outside the gene matches. Germline loops: CDR1 SGHNT, CDR2 YYREEE (reference sequence). The CDR3 nucleotides are TGTGCCAGCAGCCCGACAGGGCGGAACACTGAAGCTTTCTTT. Translated: CASSPTGRNTEAFF.